The entry below gives a single TCR beta chain sequence along with its context. Its cognate antigen is unknown. One junction end does not reproduce the germline sequence, and a read error may be involved. CDR3 size: 14 residues. RNA was extracted from bulk tissue without any cell sorting. This sample was included in a study of tumor and adjacent non-tumor tissue in lung cancer. Study-level results: Tumor tissue had significantly higher TCR diversity than normal lung.

The library came from three nested PCR rounds adapted from ARM-PCR protocols. TCRdb reprocessed the multiplex PCR reads with MiXCR, giving one entry per CDR3 protein. This table holds about 93,000 distinct CDR3 sequences, about 67% found once. This chain uses TRBV12-3 or TRBV12-4 with TRBJ2-3; D might be TRBD2 (6 bases). The sample comprised lung tumor tissue. The receptor was isolated from a man aged 55-75 years with non-small cell lung cancer. CDR3 coding DNA: TGTGTCAGCAGGGTAGCGGAACACACAGATACGCAGTATTTT. Protein: CVSRVAEHTDTQYF.